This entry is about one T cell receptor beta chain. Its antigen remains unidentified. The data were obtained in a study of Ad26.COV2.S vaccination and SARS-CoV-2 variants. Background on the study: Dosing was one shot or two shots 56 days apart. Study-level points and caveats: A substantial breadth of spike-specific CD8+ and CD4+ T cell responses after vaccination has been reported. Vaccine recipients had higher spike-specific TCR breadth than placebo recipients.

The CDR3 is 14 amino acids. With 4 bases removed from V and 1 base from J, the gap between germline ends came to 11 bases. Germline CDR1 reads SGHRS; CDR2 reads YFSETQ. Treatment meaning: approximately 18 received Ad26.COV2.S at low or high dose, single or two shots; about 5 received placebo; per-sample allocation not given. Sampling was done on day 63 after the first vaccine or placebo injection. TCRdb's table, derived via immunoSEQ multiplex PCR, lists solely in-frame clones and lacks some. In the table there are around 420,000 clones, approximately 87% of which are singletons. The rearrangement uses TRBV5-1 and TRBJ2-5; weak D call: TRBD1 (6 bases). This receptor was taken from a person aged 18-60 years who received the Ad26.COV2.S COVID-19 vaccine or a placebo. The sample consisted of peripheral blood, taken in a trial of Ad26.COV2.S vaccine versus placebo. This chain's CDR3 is CASSKGHLQETQYF. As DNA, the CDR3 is TGCGCCAGCAGCAAGGGACATCTCCAAGAGACCCAGTACTTC.